This entry is about one T cell receptor (beta chain). The sample belongs to a study of technical replicates of blood from several donors. The germline CDR1 and CDR2 sequences are SNHLY and FYNNEI. The CDR3 runs to 13 residues. Trimming pared 3 bases from V and 1 base from J, leaving 6 bases between. Some clones are missing from TCRdb's copy, which holds only in-frame ones; the method was immunoSEQ multiplex PCR. Among about 75,000 clones listed, roughly 91% were seen once. The genes are TRBV2 and TRBJ1-2; D call uncertain. Input material: T cells isolated from PBMCs. The TCR originated in a human donor in good health. Some clones in this sample may be carry-over from other donors' samples. DNA of the CDR3: TGTGCCAGCAGTGACACATTTAACTATGGCTACACCTTC. Translated, it gives CASSDTFNYGYTF.